This T cell receptor beta chain is from a study of regulatory T cells in long-lasting Graves disease. The authors built TCR beta libraries using iRepertoire HTBI primers and Arm-PCR of CDR3 regions. A single record per CDR3 protein comes from TCRdb applying MiXCR to the multiplex PCR reads. Among hundreds of thousands of distinct CDR3 sequences listed, less than 20% were seen once. This clonotype has a count of ten or more. Sample time point: newly diagnosed GD, antithyroid drugs for less than 3 months. PBMC RNA served as the TCR library source. Blood from the periphery, 8 to 9.5 milliliters in all, was drawn into EDTA tubes. Germline V lookup: CDR1 SNHLY, CDR2 FYNNEI. This CDR3 spans 13 amino acids. The ends were cut back, 8 bases at V and 4 bases at J, with 14 bases in the middle.

V usage is TRBV2 and J usage is TRBJ2-5; no definite D call. The source material was peripheral blood mononuclear cells (PBMCs), sampled at new diagnosis, from a patient treated with antithyroid drugs. This TCR was sampled from a female donor with Graves disease. The DNA of the CDR3 is TGTGCCAGCGGGATGGTACCCAGAGAGACCCAGTACTTC. Translated, it gives CASGMVPRETQYF.